A single sample gave rise to the 31 T cell receptor beta chains below, sequenced in a study of cytomegalovirus exposure and HLA in healthy donors. With 60 Vbeta and 13 Jbeta primers, the PCR was carried out. Only in-frame clones appear in the TCRdb table, and some are missing; sequencing was by immunoSEQ multiplex PCR. This table has about 200,000 clones, around 79% appearing once. The sample taken for sequencing was PBMCs. The origin of the receptors is a male donor in good health and CMV-seropositive.

This clone was counted only a few times. The rearrangement uses TRBV28 and TRBJ1-6, with D unresolved. CDR3 size: 14 residues. Germline V gives CDR1 MDHEN, CDR2 SYDVKM. V lost 6 bases to trimming and J lost 7 bases, with 13 bases between them. Here the CDR3 reads CASRFPPQNSPLHF. CDR3 DNA sequence: TGTGCCAGCAGGTTCCCACCACAGAATTCACCCCTCCACTTT.

This chain connects TRBV5-4 to TRBJ2-7; 7 bases line up with TRBD1. Germline loops: CDR1 SGHNT, CDR2 YYREEE (reference sequence). The CDR3 is 13 amino acids. With V trimmed by 7 bases and J by 2 bases, 6 bases remained unmatched. CDR3: CASRRDRAYEQYF. The CDR3 nucleotides are TGTGCCAGCCGCCGGGACAGAGCCTACGAGCAGTACTTC.

The chain uses TRBV15 and TRBJ2-1; D may be TRBD2 (5 bases). Germline values: CDR1 LNHNV, CDR2 YYDKDF (reference sequence). The CDR3 has 17 residues. The V gene lost 5 bases and the J gene lost 0 bases, with 17 bases spanning the gap. CDR3 bases: TGTGCCACCAGCGGCTTGGACTTCTCTAGCTCCTACAATGAGCAGTTCTTC. It yields the protein CATSGLDFSSSYNEQFF.

Here the CDR3 reads CASRLAGHSETQYF. The CDR3 nucleotides are TGTGCCAGCAGATTAGCGGGACATTCGGAGACCCAGTACTTC. The chain links TRBV6-5 to TRBJ2-5, with 8 bases that match TRBD2. Trimming cost V 6 bases and J 5 bases; bases outside gene matches: 8. The CDR3 runs 14 residues. CDR1 is MNHEY, CDR2 SVGAGI, per germline.

This chain connects TRBV6-4 to TRBJ2-2, with D unresolved. V lost 0 bases and J lost 2, with 13 bases in between. The CDR3 is made up of 17 amino acids. The V gene's germline CDR1 is MRHNA and CDR2 SNTAGT. The CDR3, as DNA: TGTGCCAGCAGTGACTCGAGGCTAGGTAGTAACACCGGGGAGCTGTTTTTT. This translates into CASSDSRLGSNTGELFF.

This chain joins TRBV5-4 and TRBJ2-7, with 8 bases fitting TRBD1. Looked up from germline, CDR1 is SGHNT and CDR2 is YYREEE (reference sequence). The CDR3 is 12 residues long. Trimming removed 5 bases from V and 5 bases from J; junction bases left unmatched: 3. DNA of the CDR3: TGTGCCAGCAGTCGGACAGGGAACGAGCAGTACTTC. It is translated as CASSRTGNEQYF.

V gene TRBV10-1 combines with J gene TRBJ1-2; D remains unclear. Between the trimmed V and J ends, which lost 3 bases and 0 bases, there was a span of 11 bases. Germline lookup yields CDR1 WNHNN and CDR2 SYGVQD (reference sequence). The CDR3 totals 15 residues. CDR3 protein: CASSDPLPANYGYTF. As DNA, the CDR3 is TGCGCCAGCAGTGACCCCCTCCCCGCTAACTATGGCTACACCTTC.

The V call is TRBV15, the J call TRBJ2-3, with a possible D match to TRBD1 (6 bases). The V end lost 7 bases, the J end lost 0 bases, and 11 bases lay between the germline ends. CDR1 and CDR2 (germline): LNHNV, YYDKDF (reference sequence). The CDR3 consists of 14 residues. In DNA form, the CDR3 reads TGTGCCACCACAGGACAGTTTAGCACAGATACGCAGTATTTT. Its translation is CATTGQFSTDTQYF. The full variable domain, its missing parts supplied by reference TRBV15 and TRBJ2-3, is DAMVIQNPRYQVTQFGKPVTLSCSQTLNHNVMYWYQQKSSQAPKLLFHYYDKDFNNEADTPDNFQSRRPNTSFCFLDIRSPGLGDTAMYLCATTGQFSTDTQYFGPGTRLTVL.

This rearrangement joins TRBV14 to TRBJ1-2, with D hard to call. The CDR3 covers 12 residues. The V gene's germline CDR1 is SGHDN and CDR2 FVKESK. Trimming took off 2 bases at V and 4 bases at J, with 5 bases between the two ends. CDR3: CASSQNTYGYTF. As DNA, the CDR3 is TGTGCCAGCAGCCAAAACACCTATGGCTACACCTTC.

The V gene is TRBV4-2, the J gene TRBJ2-7, with TRBD1 as a possible D gene (7 bases). Trimming stripped 0 bases from V and 2 bases from J, with 11 bases between. Germline V gives CDR1 LGHNA, CDR2 YNFKEQ. The CDR3 consists of 15 residues. CDR3 loop: CASSQDPGGTYEQYF. The CDR3, as DNA: TGTGCCAGCAGCCAAGATCCAGGGGGGACCTACGAGCAGTACTTC.

In its sample, this clone was seen a few times. The V call is TRBV7-2, the J call TRBJ1-1; no clear D. Germline values: CDR1 SGHTA, CDR2 FQGNSA. Trimming left V 3 bases short and J 1 base short, with 12 bases between. The CDR3 spans 15 residues. CDR3 in amino acids: CASSFTARRNTEAFF. The CDR3 DNA is TGTGCCAGCAGCTTTACGGCCCGGAGGAACACTGAAGCTTTCTTT.

The CDR3 region is CASSFTGTGFTEAFF. The CDR3 coding sequence is TGTGCCAGCAGCTTCACCGGGACAGGGTTTACCGAAGCTTTCTTT. The chain links TRBV7-2 to TRBJ1-1; 9 bases map to TRBD1. The V gene's germline CDR1 is SGHTA and CDR2 FQGNSA. The CDR3 has 15 amino acids. The ends lost 3 bases at V and 8 bases at J; junction bases unmatched: 10. Looking up the rest from reference TRBV7-2 and TRBJ1-1 gives the full variable domain: GAGVSQSPSNKVTEKGKDVELRCDPISGHTALYWYRQSLGQGLEFLIYFQGNSAPDKSGLPSDRFSAERTGGSVSTLTIQRTQQEDSAVYLCASSFTGTGFTEAFFGQGTRLTVV.

This clone appeared a single time. Mismatch with germline at one junction end may stem from a read error. The chain employs TRBV7-2 and TRBJ1-2; possible D gene TRBD1, 5 bases. Germline V CDR1 and CDR2: SGHTA, FQGNSA. This CDR3 is 13 amino acids long. CDR3: CVSSYQGNYGYTF. The CDR3 DNA reads as TGTGTCAGCAGCTACCAGGGAAACTATGGCTACACCTTC.

This clone has just one count. The gene calls are TRBV19 and TRBJ1-1; D call uncertain. V was cut by 11 bases and J by 3 bases, with 10 bases left in between. Germline loops: CDR1 LNHDA, CDR2 SQIVND (reference sequence). CDR3 length: 11 residues. The CDR3 here is CAPTRDTEAFF. The CDR3 DNA is TGTGCCCCCACACGGGACACTGAAGCTTTCTTT.

V and J are TRBV4-3 and TRBJ2-7; D might be TRBD2 (6 bases). Between the trimmed V and J ends, which lost 1 base and 0 bases, there was a span of 13 bases. This CDR3 has 16 residues. CDR1 and CDR2 from the germline V gene are LGHNA and YSLEER. DNA of the CDR3: TGCGCCAGCAGCCAAGTATCGGGGGATGCCTCCTACGAGCAGTACTTC. It translates to CASSQVSGDASYEQYF.

The genes are TRBV11-2 and TRBJ1-2; TRBD1 matches 7 bases. The CDR3 is 14 residues long. J gave up 4 bases and V 4 bases, and 6 bases lay outside the gene matches. The germline V gene has CDR1 SGHAT and CDR2 FQNNGV. In DNA, the CDR3 is TGTGCCAGCAGCTCTTCGACAGGGATCTATGGCTACACCTTC. As protein: CASSSSTGIYGYTF.

The chain links TRBV15 to TRBJ2-1; weak D call: TRBD2 (6 bases). Germline V gene data show CDR1 as LNHNV and CDR2 as YYDKDF (reference sequence). The V and J ends lost 4 bases and 2 bases respectively, with 12 bases between them. The CDR3 has 15 amino acids. The CDR3 bases are TGTGCCACCAGCATCCTTAGCGGTACCTACAATGAGCAGTTCTTC. As protein: CATSILSGTYNEQFF. The full variable domain, with the rest looked up from reference TRBV15 and TRBJ2-1, is DAMVIQNPRYQVTQFGKPVTLSCSQTLNHNVMYWYQQKSSQAPKLLFHYYDKDFNNEADTPDNFQSRRPNTSFCFLDIRSPGLGDTAMYLCATSILSGTYNEQFFGPGTRLTVL.

This chain joins TRBV19 and TRBJ1-1; TRBD1 might be the D (5 bases). The CDR3 runs 12 residues. The germline gives CDR1 LNHDA, CDR2 SQIVND (reference sequence). V was trimmed by 10 bases and J by 3 bases, leaving 12 bases between them. The CDR3 coding sequence is TGTGCCACCGGGGGGGGATACACTGAAGCTTTCTTT. This sequence encodes CATGGGYTEAFF. The whole variable domain, filled in from reference TRBV19 and TRBJ1-1, reads DGGITQSPKYLFRKEGQNVTLSCEQNLNHDAMYWYRQDPGQGLRLIYYSQIVNDFQKGDIAEGYSVSREKKESFPLTVTSAQKNPTAFYLCATGGGYTEAFFGQGTRLTVV.

The chain recombines TRBV7-9 with TRBJ1-1; TRBD1 matches 7 bases. In germline, CDR1 is SEHNR, CDR2 FQNEAQ (reference sequence). V gave up 5 bases and J gave up 4 bases; unmatched junction bases: 7. The CDR3 runs to 14 residues. CDR3 coding DNA: TGTGCCAGCAGCGAACAGGGGTATGTCACTGAAGCTTTCTTT. Translating it yields CASSEQGYVTEAFF.

The rearrangement links TRBV5-1 to TRBJ2-2; 12 bases fit TRBD1. CDR3 length: 18 amino acids. CDR1 and CDR2 from the germline V gene are SGHRS and YFSETQ. V lost 4 bases and J lost 8; bases outside the gene matches: 15. CDR3: CASSPKAPGTGGKGELFF. The CDR3 DNA is TGCGCCAGCAGCCCGAAGGCTCCCGGGACAGGGGGCAAAGGGGAGCTGTTTTTT.

This clone turned up a few times. This rearrangement joins TRBV9 to TRBJ2-7; perhaps TRBD1 as D (5 bases). The V gene lost 0 bases and the J gene lost 0 bases, with 10 bases spanning the gap. The germline gives CDR1 SGDLS, CDR2 YYNGEE. The CDR3 sequence is 15 residues long. CDR3 protein: CASSVGEQVSYEQYF. Here the CDR3 DNA reads TGTGCCAGCAGCGTAGGAGAACAGGTCTCCTACGAGCAGTACTTC.

The rearrangement uses TRBV5-6 and TRBJ1-5; D might be TRBD1 (5 bases). Germline V gene sequence: CDR1 SGHDT, CDR2 YYEEEE. The CDR3 is made up of 14 amino acids. V gave up 0 bases and J gave up 7 bases, with 11 bases separating them. The CDR3 sequence: CASSLGGVLQPQHF. The CDR3 DNA sequence: TGTGCCAGCAGCTTGGGGGGGGTGTTACAGCCCCAGCATTTT.

V usage is TRBV4-2 and J usage is TRBJ2-1, with D possibly TRBD2 on 5 matching bases. Trimming took off 0 bases at V and 6 bases at J, with 21 bases between the two ends. The CDR3 spans 18 residues. Germline V gene sequence: CDR1 LGHNA, CDR2 YNFKEQ. CDR3 loop: CASSQDSSRPRVPNEQFF. DNA of the CDR3: TGTGCCAGCAGCCAAGATAGTTCCCGGCCGAGGGTGCCCAATGAGCAGTTCTTC.

This chain joins TRBV7-6 and TRBJ1-3; 10 bases fit TRBD1. This CDR3 comprises 16 residues. Germline CDR1 is SGHVS and CDR2 is FNYEAQ. V shed 5 bases, J shed 2 bases, and the junction held 6 bases outside the gene matches. The CDR3 protein is CASSSRGQGAGNTIYF. The CDR3, as DNA: TGTGCCAGCAGCAGCCGAGGACAGGGGGCTGGAAACACCATATATTTT.

The chain uses TRBV28 and TRBJ2-1; D is undetermined. The V end lost 1 base, the J end lost 7 bases, and 5 bases lay between the germline ends. The CDR3 contains 12 residues. The germline V gene encodes CDR1 MDHEN and CDR2 SYDVKM. The DNA for the CDR3 is TGTGCCAGCAGTTTATTCCCTAATGAGCAGTTCTTC. This translates into CASSLFPNEQFF.

V is TRBV2 and J is TRBJ2-4; possibly TRBD2 for D (7 bases). V was cut by 7 bases and J by 0 bases, with 19 bases left in between. The germline V gene encodes CDR1 SNHLY and CDR2 FYNNEI. The CDR3 contains 17 residues. The CDR3 bases are TGTGCCAGCACCACAGGGAGGGGTGATCTAGCCAAAAACATTCAGTACTTC. It encodes CASTTGRGDLAKNIQYF.

Here the CDR3 reads CAISNSGGPTHTQYF. Here the CDR3 DNA reads TGTGCCATCAGTAACAGCGGGGGGCCAACCCATACGCAGTATTTT. This chain uses TRBV10-3 with TRBJ2-3, with TRBD2 matching 9 bases. This CDR3 is 15 amino acids long. The V segment lost 5 bases and the J segment 7 bases; nucleotides outside the gene matches: 10. CDR1 and CDR2 (germline): ENHRY, SYGVKD.

This clone was seen only a few times. Here the CDR3 reads CASSVAGTGDSAIYF. The DNA for the CDR3 is TGTGCCAGCAGCGTAGCGGGGACGGGGGATTCCGCCATATATTTT. The rearrangement joins TRBV9 to TRBJ1-3, with D tentatively TRBD1 (5 bases). The CDR3 extends over 15 amino acids. Trimming left V 0 bases short and J 11 bases short, with 18 bases between. Germline V gene lookup returns CDR1 SGDLS and CDR2 YYNGEE. Drawing the rest from reference TRBV9 and TRBJ1-3, the complete variable domain is DSGVTQTPKHLITATGQRVTLRCSPRSGDLSVYWYQQSLDQGLQFLIQYYNGEERAKGNILERFSAQQFPDLHSELNLSSLELGDSALYFCASSVAGTGDSAIYFGEGSWLTVV.

The rearrangement joins TRBV2 to TRBJ2-3; 7 nucleotides match TRBD2. Germline values: CDR1 SNHLY, CDR2 FYNNEI. J gave up 2 bases and V 6 bases, and 8 bases lay outside the gene matches. This CDR3 has 15 residues. CDR3 region: CASRAGLRNTDTQYF. DNA of the CDR3: TGTGCCAGCAGAGCGGGACTCCGGAACACAGATACGCAGTATTTT. The full variable domain, in which reference TRBV2 and TRBJ2-3 provide the parts outside the CDR3, is EPEVTQTPSHQVTQMGQEVILRCVPISNHLYFYWYRQILGQKVEFLVSFYNNEISEKSEIFDDQFSVERPDGSNFTLKIRSTKLEDSAMYFCASRAGLRNTDTQYFGPGTRLTVL.

This clone has only a few counts. The chain recombines TRBV5-4 with TRBJ2-7; 7 bases are shared with TRBD2. The CDR3 loop spans 17 amino acids. The V segment lost 3 bases and the J segment 0 bases; nucleotides outside the gene matches: 12. Germline V gives CDR1 SGHNT, CDR2 YYREEE (reference sequence). CDR3 amino acids: CASSSGSGGPYSYEQYF. The DNA of the CDR3 is TGTGCCAGCAGCTCTGGGTCGGGAGGCCCCTACTCCTACGAGCAGTACTTC.

This clone came up a few times. This rearrangement joins TRBV5-1 to TRBJ1-2, with 9 positions matching TRBD1. Germline V lookup: CDR1 SGHRS, CDR2 YFSETQ. CDR3 length equals 17 residues. The V gene end was trimmed by 4 bases and the J gene end by 8 bases; junction bases not matched to a gene: 18. CDR3 in DNA: TGCGCCAGCAGCCTGGTGGGACAGGGCAGCTATTCCCTAGGCTACACCTTC. Translation gives CASSLVGQGSYSLGYTF. The variable domain in full, with the rest retrieved from reference TRBV5-1 and TRBJ1-2, is KAGVTQTPRYLIKTRGQQVTLSCSPISGHRSVSWYQQTPGQGLQFLFEYFSETQRNKGNFPGRFSGRQFSNSRSEMNVSTLELGDSALYLCASSLVGQGSYSLGYTFGSGTRLTVV.